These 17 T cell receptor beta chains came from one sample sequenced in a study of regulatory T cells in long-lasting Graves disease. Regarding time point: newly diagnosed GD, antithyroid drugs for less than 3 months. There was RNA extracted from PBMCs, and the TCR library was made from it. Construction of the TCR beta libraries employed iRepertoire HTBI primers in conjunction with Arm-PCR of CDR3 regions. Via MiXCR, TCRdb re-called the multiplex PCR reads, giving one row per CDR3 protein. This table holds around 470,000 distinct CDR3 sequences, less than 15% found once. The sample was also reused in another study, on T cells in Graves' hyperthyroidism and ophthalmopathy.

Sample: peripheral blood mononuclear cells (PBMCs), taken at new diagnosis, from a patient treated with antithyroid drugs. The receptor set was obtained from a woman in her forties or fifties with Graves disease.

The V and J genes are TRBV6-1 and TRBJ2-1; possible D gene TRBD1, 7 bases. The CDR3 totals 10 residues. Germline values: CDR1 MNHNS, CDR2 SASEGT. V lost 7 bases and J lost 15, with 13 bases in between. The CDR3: CASTQGGWFF. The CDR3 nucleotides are TGTGCCAGCACGCAGGGGGGCTGGTTCTTC.

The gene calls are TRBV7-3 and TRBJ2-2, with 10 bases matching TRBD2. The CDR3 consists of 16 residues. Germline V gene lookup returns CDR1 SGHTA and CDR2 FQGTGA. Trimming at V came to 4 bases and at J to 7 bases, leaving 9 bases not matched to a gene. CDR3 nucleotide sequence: TGTGCCAGCAGCTCCCTAGGCGCTAGCGGGAGCGGGGAGCTGTTTTTT. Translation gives CASSSLGASGSGELFF.

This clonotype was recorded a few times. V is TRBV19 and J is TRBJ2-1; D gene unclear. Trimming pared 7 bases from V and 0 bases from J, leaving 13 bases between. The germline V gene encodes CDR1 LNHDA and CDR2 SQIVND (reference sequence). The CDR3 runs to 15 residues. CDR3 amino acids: CASKPRVGSYNEQFF. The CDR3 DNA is TGTGCCAGTAAGCCCCGGGTAGGCTCCTACAATGAGCAGTTCTTC. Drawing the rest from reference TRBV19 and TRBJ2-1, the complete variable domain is DGGITQSPKYLFRKEGQNVTLSCEQNLNHDAMYWYRQDPGQGLRLIYYSQIVNDFQKGDIAEGYSVSREKKESFPLTVTSAQKNPTAFYLCASKPRVGSYNEQFFGPGTRLTVL.

The CDR3 protein is CASSEDRRWDNEQFF. The CDR3 DNA reads as TGTGCCAGCAGCGAGGACAGGCGGTGGGACAATGAGCAGTTCTTC. The rearrangement uses TRBV6-2 or TRBV6-3 and TRBJ2-1; TRBD1 agrees at 7 bases. Germline CDR1 MNHEY, CDR2 SVGEGT. J lost 5 bases, V lost 6 bases, and 10 bases had no gene match. CDR3 length equals 15 residues.

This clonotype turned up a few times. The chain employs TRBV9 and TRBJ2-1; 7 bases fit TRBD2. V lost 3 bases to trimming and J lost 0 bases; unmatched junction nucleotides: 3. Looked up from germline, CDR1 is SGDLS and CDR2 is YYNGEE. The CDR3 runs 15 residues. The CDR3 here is CASSGPSGSYNEQFF. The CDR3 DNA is TGTGCCAGCAGCGGACCTAGCGGCTCCTACAATGAGCAGTTCTTC.

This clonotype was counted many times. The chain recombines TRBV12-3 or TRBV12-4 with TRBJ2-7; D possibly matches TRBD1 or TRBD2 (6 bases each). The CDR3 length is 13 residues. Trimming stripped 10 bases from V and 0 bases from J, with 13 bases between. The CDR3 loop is CATSGDNSYEQYF. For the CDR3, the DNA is TGTGCCACATCGGGGGACAACTCCTACGAGCAGTACTTC.

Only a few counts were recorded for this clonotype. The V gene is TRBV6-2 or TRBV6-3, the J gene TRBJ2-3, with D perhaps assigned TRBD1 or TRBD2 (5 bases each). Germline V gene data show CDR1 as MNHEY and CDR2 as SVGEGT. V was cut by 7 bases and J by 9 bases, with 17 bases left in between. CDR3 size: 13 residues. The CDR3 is CASKHPSRDTQYF. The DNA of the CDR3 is TGTGCCAGCAAACACCCCTCTAGGGACACGCAGTATTTT.

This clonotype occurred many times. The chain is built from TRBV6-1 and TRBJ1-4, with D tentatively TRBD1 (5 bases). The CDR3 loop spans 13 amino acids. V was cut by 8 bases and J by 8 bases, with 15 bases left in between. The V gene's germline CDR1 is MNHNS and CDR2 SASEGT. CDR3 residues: CASFQGPGEKLFF. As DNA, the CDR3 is TGTGCCAGCTTCCAGGGACCGGGGGAAAAACTGTTTTTT.

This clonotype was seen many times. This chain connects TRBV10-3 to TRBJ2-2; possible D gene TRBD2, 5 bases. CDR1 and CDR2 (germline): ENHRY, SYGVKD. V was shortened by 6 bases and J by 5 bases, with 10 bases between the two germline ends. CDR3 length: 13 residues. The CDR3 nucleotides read TGTGCCATCAGGACACCGGGGACCGGGGAGCTGTTTTTT. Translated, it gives CAIRTPGTGELFF.

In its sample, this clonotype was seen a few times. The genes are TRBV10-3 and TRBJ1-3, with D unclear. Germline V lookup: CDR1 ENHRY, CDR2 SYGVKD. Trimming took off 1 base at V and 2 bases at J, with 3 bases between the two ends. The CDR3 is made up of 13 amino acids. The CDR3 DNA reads TGTGCCATCAGTGAGTGGCCTGGAAACACCATATATTTT. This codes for CAISEWPGNTIYF.

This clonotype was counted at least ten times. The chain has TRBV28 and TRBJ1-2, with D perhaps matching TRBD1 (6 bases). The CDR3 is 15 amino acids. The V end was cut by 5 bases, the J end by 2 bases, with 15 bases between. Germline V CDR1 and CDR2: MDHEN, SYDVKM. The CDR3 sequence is CASSQQGSGNYGYTF. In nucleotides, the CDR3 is TGTGCCAGCAGTCAACAGGGATCGGGAAACTATGGCTACACCTTC.

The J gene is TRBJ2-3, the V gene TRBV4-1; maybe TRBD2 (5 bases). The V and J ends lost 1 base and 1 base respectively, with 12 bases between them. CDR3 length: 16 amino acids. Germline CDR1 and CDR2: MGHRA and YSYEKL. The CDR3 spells CASSQVIGSGTDTQYF. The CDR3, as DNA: TGCGCCAGCAGCCAAGTTATCGGTAGCGGCACAGATACGCAGTATTTT.

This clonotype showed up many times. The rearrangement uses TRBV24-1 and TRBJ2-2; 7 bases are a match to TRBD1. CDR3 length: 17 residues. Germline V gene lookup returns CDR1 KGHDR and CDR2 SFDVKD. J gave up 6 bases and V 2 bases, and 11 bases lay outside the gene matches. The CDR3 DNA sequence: TGTGCCACCAGTGATTCCCCGGGACAGAGCGGTGCCGGGGAGCTGTTTTTT. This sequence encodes CATSDSPGQSGAGELFF.

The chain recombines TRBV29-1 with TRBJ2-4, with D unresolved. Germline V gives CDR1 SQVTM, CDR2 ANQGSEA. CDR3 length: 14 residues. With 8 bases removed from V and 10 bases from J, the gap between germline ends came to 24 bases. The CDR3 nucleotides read TGCAGCCCTGAGGCAGGAAATGTTAAAAGTATTCAGTACTTC. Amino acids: CSPEAGNVKSIQYF.

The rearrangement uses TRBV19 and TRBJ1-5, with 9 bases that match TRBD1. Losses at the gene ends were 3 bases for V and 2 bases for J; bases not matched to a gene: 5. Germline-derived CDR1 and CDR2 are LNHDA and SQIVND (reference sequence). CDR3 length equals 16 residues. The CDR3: CASSIFGDRGNQPQHF. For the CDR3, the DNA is TGTGCCAGTAGTATTTTCGGGGACAGGGGCAATCAGCCCCAGCATTTT.

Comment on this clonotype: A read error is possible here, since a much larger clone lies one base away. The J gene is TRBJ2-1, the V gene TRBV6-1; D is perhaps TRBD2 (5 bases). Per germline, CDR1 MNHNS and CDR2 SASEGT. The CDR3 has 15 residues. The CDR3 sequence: CASSDLAGVYNGQFF. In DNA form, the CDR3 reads TGTGCCAGCAGTGACCTAGCTGGGGTCTACAATGGGCAGTTCTTC.

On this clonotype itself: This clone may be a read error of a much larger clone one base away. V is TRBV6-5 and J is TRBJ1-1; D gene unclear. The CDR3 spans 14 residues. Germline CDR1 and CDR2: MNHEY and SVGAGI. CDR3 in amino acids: CASSHSEMNTEAFF. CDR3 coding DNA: TGTGCCAGCAGTCACTCGGAAATGAACACTGAAGCTTTCTTT.